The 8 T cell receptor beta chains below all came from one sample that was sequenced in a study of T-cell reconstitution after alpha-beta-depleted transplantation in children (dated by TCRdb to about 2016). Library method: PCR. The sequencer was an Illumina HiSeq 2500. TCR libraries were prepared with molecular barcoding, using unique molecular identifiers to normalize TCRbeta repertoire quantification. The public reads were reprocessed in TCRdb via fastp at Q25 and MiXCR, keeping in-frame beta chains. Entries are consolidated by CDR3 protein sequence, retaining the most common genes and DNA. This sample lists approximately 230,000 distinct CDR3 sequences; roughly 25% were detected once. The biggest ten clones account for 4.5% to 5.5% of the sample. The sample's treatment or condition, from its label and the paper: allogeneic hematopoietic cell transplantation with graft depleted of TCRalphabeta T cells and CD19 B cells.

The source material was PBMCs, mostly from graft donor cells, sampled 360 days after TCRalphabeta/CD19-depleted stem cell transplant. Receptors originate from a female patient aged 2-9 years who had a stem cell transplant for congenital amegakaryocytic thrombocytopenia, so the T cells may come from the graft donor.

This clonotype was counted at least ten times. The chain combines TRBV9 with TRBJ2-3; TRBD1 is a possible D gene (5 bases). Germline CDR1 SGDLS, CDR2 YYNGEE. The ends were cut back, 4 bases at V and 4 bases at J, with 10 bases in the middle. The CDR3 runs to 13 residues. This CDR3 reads CASSPQGPDTQYF. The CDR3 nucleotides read TGTGCCAGCAGCCCCCAGGGTCCAGATACGCAGTATTTT. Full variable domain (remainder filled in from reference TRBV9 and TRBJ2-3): DSGVTQTPKHLITATGQRVTLRCSPRSGDLSVYWYQQSLDQGLQFLIQYYNGEERAKGNILERFSAQQFPDLHSELNLSSLELGDSALYFCASSPQGPDTQYFGPGTRLTVL.

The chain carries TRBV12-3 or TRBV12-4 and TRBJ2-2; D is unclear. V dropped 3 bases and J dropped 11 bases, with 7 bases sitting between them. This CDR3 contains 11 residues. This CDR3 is CASSFGRELFF. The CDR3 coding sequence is TGTGCCAGCAGTTTTGGTCGAGAGCTGTTTTTT.

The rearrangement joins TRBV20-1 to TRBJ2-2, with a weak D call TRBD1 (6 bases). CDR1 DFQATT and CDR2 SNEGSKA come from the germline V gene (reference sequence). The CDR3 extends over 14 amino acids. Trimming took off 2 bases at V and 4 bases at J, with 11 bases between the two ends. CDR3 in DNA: TGCAGTGCTAGAAAATCAGGGGTCACCGGGGAGCTGTTTTTT. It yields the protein CSARKSGVTGELFF.

The CDR3 is CASREVTGELFF. CDR3 nucleotides: TGTGCCAGCAGAGAGGTCACCGGGGAGCTGTTTTTT. This chain joins TRBV6-5 and TRBJ2-2; the D is unclear. V lost 6 bases, J lost 4 bases, and 6 bases lay in between. The CDR3 contains 12 residues. Looked up from germline, CDR1 is MNHEY and CDR2 is SVGAGI.

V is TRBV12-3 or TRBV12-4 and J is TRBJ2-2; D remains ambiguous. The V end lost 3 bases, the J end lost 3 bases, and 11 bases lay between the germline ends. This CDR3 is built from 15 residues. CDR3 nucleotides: TGTGCCAGCAGTTTGATTGTCACCTACACCGGGGAGCTGTTTTTT. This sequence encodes CASSLIVTYTGELFF.

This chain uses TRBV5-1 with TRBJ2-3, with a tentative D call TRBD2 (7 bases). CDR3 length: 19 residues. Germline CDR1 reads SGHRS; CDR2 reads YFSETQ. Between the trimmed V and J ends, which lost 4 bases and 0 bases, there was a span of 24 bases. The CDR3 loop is CASSPGLGTHGTSTDTQYF. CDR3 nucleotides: TGCGCCAGCAGCCCTGGACTAGGGACACATGGAACTAGCACAGATACGCAGTATTTT.

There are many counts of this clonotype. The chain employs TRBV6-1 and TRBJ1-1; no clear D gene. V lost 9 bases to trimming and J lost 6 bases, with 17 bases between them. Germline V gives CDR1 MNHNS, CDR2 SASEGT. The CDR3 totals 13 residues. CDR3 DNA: TGTGCCAGTTTTGCCGGGTCGTTGTCTGAAGCTTTCTTT. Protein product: CASFAGSLSEAFF.

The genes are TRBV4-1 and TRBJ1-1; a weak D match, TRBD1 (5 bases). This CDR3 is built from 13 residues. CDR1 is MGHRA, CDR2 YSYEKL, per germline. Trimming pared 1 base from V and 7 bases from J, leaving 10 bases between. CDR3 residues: CASSQGVDSEAFF. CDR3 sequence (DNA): TGCGCCAGCAGCCAAGGAGTCGACAGTGAAGCTTTCTTT.